This T cell receptor beta chain was recorded in a study of blood T cell repertoires in COVID-19. Study-wide background: Collection of acute and convalescent COVID-19 samples took place in the United States, Italy and Spain. PBMCs, B-cell-depleted T cells, or T cells provided the cDNA or gDNA that made up the material.

In the original analysis: Amplification with reference gene primers provided the estimates of nucleated cell counts. Measured with immunoSEQ multiplex PCR; TCRdb has only the in-frame clones, and not every one. That table supplies the V and J calls and clone size; D and trimming were determined from the DNA. The sample includes 65,000 to 80,000 clones, more than 75% seen only once; the top ten take just over 9%. J was trimmed by 7 bases and V by 3 bases; bases with no gene match: 17. Germline-derived CDR1 and CDR2 are LNHDA and SQIVND (reference sequence). The CDR3 loop spans 18 amino acids. The chain employs TRBV19 and TRBJ2-1; 8 positions match TRBD2. This sequence was found in a human donor in a cohort sampled during active COVID-19. The sequenced material came from peripheral blood. The CDR3 spells CASSIIGPGGRTSNEQFF. CDR3 nucleotides: TGTGCCAGTAGTATTATCGGCCCTGGCGGGAGGACTTCGAATGAGCAGTTCTTC.